One T cell receptor (beta chain) is described in this entry. The PCR employed 60 Vbeta primers together with 13 Jbeta primers. Profiled with immunoSEQ multiplex PCR; TCRdb holds only in-frame clones, not every one. The table shows approximately 110,000 clones, with approximately 12% occurring only once. This sample is drawn from a study of cytomegalovirus exposure and HLA in healthy donors. Study context: Earlier findings included nearly 120 million unique TCR beta sequences obtained from around 180 million T cells. Roughly 80 million unique TCRs from HLA-typed donors made up an early data release.

The germline CDR1 and CDR2 sequences are SNHLY and FYNNEI. The CDR3 extends over 17 amino acids. Unmatched junction bases numbered 10, after V lost 6 bases and J lost 4 bases. This receptor was obtained from a man aged 40-55 years in good health and CMV-seropositive. Sequencing used PBMCs. The gene calls are TRBV2 and TRBJ2-7; 15 bases map to TRBD2. CDR3 loop: CASRARTSGRARYEQYF. CDR3 coding DNA: TGTGCCAGCAGGGCCCGGACTAGCGGGAGGGCGAGGTACGAGCAGTACTTC.